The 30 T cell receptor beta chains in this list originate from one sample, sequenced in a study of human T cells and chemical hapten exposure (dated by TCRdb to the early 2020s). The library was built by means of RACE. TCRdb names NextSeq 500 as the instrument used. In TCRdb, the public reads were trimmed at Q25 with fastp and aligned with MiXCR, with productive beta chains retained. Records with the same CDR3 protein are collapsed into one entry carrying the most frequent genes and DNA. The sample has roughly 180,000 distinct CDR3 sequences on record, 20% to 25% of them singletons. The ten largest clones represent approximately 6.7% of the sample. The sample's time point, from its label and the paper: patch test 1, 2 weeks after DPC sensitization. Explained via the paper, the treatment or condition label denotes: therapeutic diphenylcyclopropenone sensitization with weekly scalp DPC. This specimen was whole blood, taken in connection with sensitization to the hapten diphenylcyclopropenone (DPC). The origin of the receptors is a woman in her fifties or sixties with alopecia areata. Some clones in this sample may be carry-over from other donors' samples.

CDR3 in DNA: TGCGCCAGCAGGGGTGAATGGCGGGACGACGAGCAGTACTTC. Translation gives CASRGEWRDDEQYF. The chain is built from TRBV5-1 and TRBJ2-7, with D possibly being TRBD2 (6 bases). Trimming removed 5 bases at V and 5 bases at J, with 17 bases between. The CDR3 has 14 residues. The germline V gene has CDR1 SGHRS and CDR2 YFSETQ.

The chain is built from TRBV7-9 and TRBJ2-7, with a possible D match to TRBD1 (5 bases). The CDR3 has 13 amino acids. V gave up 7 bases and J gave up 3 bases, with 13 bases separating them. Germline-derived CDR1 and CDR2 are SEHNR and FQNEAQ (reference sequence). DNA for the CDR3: TGTGCCAGCACCAAGACACAGGACTACGAGCAGTACTTC. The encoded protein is CASTKTQDYEQYF.

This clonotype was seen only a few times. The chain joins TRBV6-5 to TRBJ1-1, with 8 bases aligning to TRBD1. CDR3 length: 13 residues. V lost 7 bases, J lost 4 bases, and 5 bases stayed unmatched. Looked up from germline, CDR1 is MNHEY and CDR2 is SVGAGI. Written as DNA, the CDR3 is TGTGCCAGCACGGCAGGGGGCTTCACTGAAGCTTTCTTT. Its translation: CASTAGGFTEAFF.

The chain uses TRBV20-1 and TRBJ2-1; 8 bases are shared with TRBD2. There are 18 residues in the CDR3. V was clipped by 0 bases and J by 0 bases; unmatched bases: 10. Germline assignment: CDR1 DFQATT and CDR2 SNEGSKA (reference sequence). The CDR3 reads CSARDLWSSGSSYNEQFF. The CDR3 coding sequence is TGCAGTGCTAGAGATCTCTGGAGCAGCGGGAGCTCCTACAATGAGCAGTTCTTC.

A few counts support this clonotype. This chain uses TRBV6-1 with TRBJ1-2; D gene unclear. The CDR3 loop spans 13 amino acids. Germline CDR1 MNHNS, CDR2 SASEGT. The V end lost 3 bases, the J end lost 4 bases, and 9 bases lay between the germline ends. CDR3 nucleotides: TGTGCCAGCAGTGAGGCCAGCACCTATGGCTACACCTTC. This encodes CASSEASTYGYTF.

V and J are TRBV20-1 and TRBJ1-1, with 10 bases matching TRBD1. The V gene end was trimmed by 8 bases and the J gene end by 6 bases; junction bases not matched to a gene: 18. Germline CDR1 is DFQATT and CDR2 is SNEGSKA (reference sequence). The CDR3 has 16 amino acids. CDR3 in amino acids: CSTSRIPGQGYAEAFF. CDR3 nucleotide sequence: TGCAGTACCTCCCGTATTCCGGGACAGGGGTACGCTGAAGCTTTCTTT.

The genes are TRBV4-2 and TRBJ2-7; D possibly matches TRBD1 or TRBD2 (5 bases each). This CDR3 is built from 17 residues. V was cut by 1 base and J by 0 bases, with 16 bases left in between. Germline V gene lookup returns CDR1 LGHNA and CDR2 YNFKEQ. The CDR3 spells CASSQAISGSPSYEQYF. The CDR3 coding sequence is TGTGCCAGCAGCCAAGCCATTTCAGGGAGCCCCTCCTACGAGCAGTACTTC.

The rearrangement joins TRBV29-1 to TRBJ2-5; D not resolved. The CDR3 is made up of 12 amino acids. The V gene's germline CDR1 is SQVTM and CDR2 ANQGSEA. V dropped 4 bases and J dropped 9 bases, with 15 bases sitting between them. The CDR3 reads CSVAETFESQYF. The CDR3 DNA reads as TGCAGCGTTGCGGAGACGTTCGAGTCCCAGTACTTC.

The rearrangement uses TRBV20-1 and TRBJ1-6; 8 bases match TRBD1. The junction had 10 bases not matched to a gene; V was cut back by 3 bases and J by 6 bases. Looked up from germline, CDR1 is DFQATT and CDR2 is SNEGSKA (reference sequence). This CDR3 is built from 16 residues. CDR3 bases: TGCAGTGCTAGTCCTCAGGGGGCGCTTGTTAATTCACCCCTCCACTTT. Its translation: CSASPQGALVNSPLHF.

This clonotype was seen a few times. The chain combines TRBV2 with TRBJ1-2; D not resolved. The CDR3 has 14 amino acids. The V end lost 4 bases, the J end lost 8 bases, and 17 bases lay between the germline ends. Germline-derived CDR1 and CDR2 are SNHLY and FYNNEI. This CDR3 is CASSAETQGGGYTF. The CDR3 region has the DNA TGTGCCAGCAGTGCGGAGACTCAAGGCGGGGGCTACACCTTC.

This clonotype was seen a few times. In nucleotides, the CDR3 is TGTGCCAGCAGCGCGGACTACGAGCAGTACTTC. Translated, it gives CASSADYEQYF. J is TRBJ2-7 and V is TRBV2; D gene unclear. V was trimmed by 6 bases and J by 3 bases, leaving 6 bases between them. In germline, CDR1 is SNHLY, CDR2 FYNNEI. The CDR3 consists of 11 residues.

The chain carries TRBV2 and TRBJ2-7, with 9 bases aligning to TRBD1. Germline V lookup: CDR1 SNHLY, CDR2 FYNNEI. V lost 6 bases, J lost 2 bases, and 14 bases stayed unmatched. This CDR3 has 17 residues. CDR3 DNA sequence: TGTGCCAGCAGAGGATCCCCGGGACAGGGTCCTACCTACGAGCAGTACTTC. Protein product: CASRGSPGQGPTYEQYF.

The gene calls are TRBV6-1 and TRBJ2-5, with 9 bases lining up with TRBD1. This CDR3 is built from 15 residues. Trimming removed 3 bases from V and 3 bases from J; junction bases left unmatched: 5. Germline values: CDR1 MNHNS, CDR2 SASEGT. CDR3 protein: CASSDRRTGEETQYF. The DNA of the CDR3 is TGTGCCAGCAGTGACAGGAGGACAGGGGAAGAGACCCAGTACTTC.

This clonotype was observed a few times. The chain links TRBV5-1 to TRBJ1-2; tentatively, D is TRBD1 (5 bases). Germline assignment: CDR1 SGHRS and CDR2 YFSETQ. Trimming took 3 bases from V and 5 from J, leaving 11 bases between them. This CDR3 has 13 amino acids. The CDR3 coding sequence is TGCGCCAGCAGCTGGGGGGGAGATTATGGCTACACCTTC. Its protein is CASSWGGDYGYTF.

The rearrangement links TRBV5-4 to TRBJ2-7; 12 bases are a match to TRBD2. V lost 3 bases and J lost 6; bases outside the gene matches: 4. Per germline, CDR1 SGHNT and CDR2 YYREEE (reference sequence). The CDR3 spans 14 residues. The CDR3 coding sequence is TGTGCCAGCAGCTCCAAGACTAGCGGGGGCGAGCAGTACTTC. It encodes CASSSKTSGGEQYF.

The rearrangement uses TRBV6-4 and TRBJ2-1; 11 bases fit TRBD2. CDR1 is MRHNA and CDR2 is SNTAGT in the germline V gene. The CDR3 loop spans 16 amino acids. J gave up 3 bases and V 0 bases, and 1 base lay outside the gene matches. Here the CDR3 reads CASSDSTSGDYNEQFF. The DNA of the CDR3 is TGTGCCAGCAGTGACTCGACTAGCGGGGACTACAATGAGCAGTTCTTC.

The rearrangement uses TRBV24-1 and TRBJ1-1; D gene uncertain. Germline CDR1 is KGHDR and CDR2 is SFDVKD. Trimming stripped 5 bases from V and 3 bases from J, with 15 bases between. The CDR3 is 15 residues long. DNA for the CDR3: TGTGCCACCAGTGCCGCAGGAGAGGGTCACACTGAAGCTTTCTTT. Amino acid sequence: CATSAAGEGHTEAFF.

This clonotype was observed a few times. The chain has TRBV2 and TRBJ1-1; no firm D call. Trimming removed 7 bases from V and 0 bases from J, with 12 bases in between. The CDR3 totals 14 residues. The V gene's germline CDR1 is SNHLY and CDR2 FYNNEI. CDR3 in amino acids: CASTRQWMNTEAFF. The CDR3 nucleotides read TGTGCCAGCACCCGACAATGGATGAACACTGAAGCTTTCTTT.

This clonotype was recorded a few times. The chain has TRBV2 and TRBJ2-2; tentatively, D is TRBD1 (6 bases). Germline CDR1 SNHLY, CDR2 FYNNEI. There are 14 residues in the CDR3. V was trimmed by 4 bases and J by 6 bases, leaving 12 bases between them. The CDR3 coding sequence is TGTGCCAGCAGTGCCTTGAAGGGGGCCGGGGAGCTGTTTTTT. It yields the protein CASSALKGAGELFF.

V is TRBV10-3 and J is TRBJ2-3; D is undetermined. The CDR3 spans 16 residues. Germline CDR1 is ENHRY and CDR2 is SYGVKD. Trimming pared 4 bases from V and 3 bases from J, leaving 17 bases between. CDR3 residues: CAISGLGASPTDTQYF. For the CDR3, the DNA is TGTGCCATCAGTGGCCTCGGAGCGAGTCCAACAGATACGCAGTATTTT.

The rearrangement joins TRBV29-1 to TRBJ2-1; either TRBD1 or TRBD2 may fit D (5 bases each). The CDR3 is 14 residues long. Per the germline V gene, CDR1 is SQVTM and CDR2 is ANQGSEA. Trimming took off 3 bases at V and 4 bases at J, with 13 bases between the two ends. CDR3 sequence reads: CSVDEGGTYNEQFF. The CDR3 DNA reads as TGCAGCGTTGATGAGGGTGGGACGTACAATGAGCAGTTCTTC.

In nucleotides, the CDR3 is TGTGCCAGCAGCTGGGGACTAGCGGGACAGGGAGATACGCAGTATTTT. This translates into CASSWGLAGQGDTQYF. The chain employs TRBV5-6 and TRBJ2-3; 13 bases fit TRBD2. J lost 5 bases, V lost 3 bases, and 6 bases had no gene match. The CDR3 totals 16 residues. Germline assignment: CDR1 SGHDT and CDR2 YYEEEE.

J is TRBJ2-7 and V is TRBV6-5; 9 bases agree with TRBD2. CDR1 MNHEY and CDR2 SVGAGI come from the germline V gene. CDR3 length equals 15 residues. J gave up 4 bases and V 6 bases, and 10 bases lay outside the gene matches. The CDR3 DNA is TGTGCCAGCAGCCGTAGACTAGCGGAGCGATACGAGCAGTACTTC. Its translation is CASSRRLAERYEQYF.

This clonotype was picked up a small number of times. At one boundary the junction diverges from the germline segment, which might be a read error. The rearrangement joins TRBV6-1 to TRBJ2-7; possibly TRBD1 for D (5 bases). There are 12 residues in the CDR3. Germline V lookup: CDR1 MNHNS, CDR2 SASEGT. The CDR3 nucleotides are TGTGCCAGCAGTGAAGCGGATGCAGGGTCCTGCTTC. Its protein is CASSEADAGSCF.

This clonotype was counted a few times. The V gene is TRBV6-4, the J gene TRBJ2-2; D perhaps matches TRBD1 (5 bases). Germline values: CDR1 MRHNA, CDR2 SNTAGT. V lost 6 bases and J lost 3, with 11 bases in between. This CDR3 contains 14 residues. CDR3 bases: TGTGCCAGCAGGCGAGACAGCGACACCGGGGAGCTGTTTTTT. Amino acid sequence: CASRRDSDTGELFF.

The CDR3 DNA reads as TGTGCCAGCAGCCAAGGACAGGGATTGAACACTGAAGCTTTCTTT. Translated, it gives CASSQGQGLNTEAFF. The V call is TRBV3-1, the J call TRBJ1-1, with TRBD1 matching over 7 bases. With 1 base clipped from V and 0 bases from J, the junction kept 2 bases outside the gene matches. Germline V lookup: CDR1 LGHDT, CDR2 YNNKEL (reference sequence). The CDR3 is 15 amino acids. Full variable domain (outside the CDR3, taken from reference TRBV3-1 and TRBJ1-1): DTAVSQTPKYLVTQMGNDKSIKCEQNLGHDTMYWYKQDSKKFLKIMFSYNNKELIINETVPNRFSPKSPDKAHLNLHINSLELGDSAVYFCASSQGQGLNTEAFFGQGTRLTVV.

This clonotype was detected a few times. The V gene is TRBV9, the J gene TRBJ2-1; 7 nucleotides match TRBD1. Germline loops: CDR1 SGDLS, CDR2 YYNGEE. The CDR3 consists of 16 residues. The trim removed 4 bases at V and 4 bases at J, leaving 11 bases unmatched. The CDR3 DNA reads TGTGCCAGCAGCCCCTGGTTGGGACAGAAGTACAATGAGCAGTTCTTC. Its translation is CASSPWLGQKYNEQFF.

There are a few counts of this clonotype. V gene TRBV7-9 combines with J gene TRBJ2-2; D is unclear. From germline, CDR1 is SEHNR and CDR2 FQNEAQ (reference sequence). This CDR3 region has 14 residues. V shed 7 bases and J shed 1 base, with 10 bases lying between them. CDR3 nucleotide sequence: TGTGCCAGCATTCTGAAGTGGAACACCGGGGAGCTGTTTTTT. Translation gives CASILKWNTGELFF.

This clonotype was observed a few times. The CDR3 here is CASTPTGLRGSYGYTF. CDR3 in DNA: TGTGCCAGTACCCCAACCGGGCTCCGCGGAAGCTATGGCTACACCTTC. This chain links TRBV19 with TRBJ1-2, with D unresolved. This CDR3 contains 16 residues. V lost 7 bases and J lost 4, with 22 bases in between. In germline, CDR1 is LNHDA, CDR2 SQIVND (reference sequence).

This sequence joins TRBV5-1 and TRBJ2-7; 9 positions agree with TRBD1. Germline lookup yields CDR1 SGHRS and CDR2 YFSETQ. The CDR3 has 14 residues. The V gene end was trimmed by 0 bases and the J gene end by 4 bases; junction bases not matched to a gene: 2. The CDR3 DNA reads TGCGCCAGCAGCTTGGGGGACAGGGATTACGAGCAGTACTTC. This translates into CASSLGDRDYEQYF.